The source of this T cell receptor (beta chain) is a study of OX40 agonist ivuxolimab in advanced cancers. Study context: Patients were infused with ivuxolimab every 2 weeks at 0.01 to 10 mg/kg. Checkpoint inhibitors had been given previously to 40% of patients.

The method was immunoSEQ multiplex PCR; TCRdb's version includes in-frame clones alone and lacks a portion of them. The sample contains more than 50,000 clones, 86% of which appear only once. Blood sampling took place at baseline, cycle 4 day 1, and cycle 7 day 1. Germline CDR1 and CDR2: SGHAT and FQDESV (reference sequence). The CDR3 extends over 15 amino acids. In its sample, this clone was seen a few times. Germline is not matched at one junction end, which may reflect a read error. This chain joins TRBV11-1 and TRBJ2-3, with D possibly matching TRBD2 (5 bases). This TCR came from an adult with an advanced solid tumor such as melanoma, head and neck, liver or kidney cancer. The specimen comprised CD4+ or CD8+ T cells sorted from blood, sampled in a trial of the OX40 agonist ivuxolimab. The CDR3 sequence: CASSLEAASTDTQYF. In DNA, the CDR3 is TGTGCCAGCAGCCTAGAGGCGGCTAGCACCGATACGCAGTATTTT. The complete variable domain, with remaining parts taken from reference TRBV11-1 and TRBJ2-3, reads EAEVAQSPRYKITEKSQAVAFWCDPISGHATLYWYRQILGQGPELLVQFQDESVVDDSQLPKDRFSAERLKGVDSTLKIQPAELGDSAMYLCASSLEAASTDTQYFGPGTRLTVL.